This TCR beta chain originates from a study of cytomegalovirus exposure and HLA in healthy donors. Study findings and constraints: Specificity for CMV antigens was confirmed in vitro for a few of the CMV-associated chains. HLA alleles showed associations with about 15,000 TCR beta sequences in a later analysis, at a 0.05 false discovery rate. Reported findings show TCR beta sequences accurately forecast HLA-A and HLA-B alleles in most subjects.

Primers: 60 Vbeta forward and 13 Jbeta reverse. The assay was immunoSEQ multiplex PCR, and TCRdb's table has in-frame clones only and misses some. The profile covers 95,000 to 100,000 clones, with around four fifths appearing a single time and 1.5% to 2.5% taken by the ten largest. This clone was seen only once. The antigen is undetermined. This clonotype was obtained from a man aged 35 to 55 in good health and CMV-seronegative. The source material was PBMCs.

The chain's CDR3 is CASSLPRGEASYEQYF. The CDR3 DNA is TGTGCCAGCAGCCTTCCTCGCGGGGAGGCCTCCTACGAGCAGTACTTC. The chain employs TRBV7-9 and TRBJ2-5; the D gene is possibly TRBD2 (6 bases). The J call may be incorrect, as the DNA end agrees better with TRBJ2-7. Germline V lookup: CDR1 SEHNR, CDR2 FQNEAQ (reference sequence). The CDR3 spans 16 residues.